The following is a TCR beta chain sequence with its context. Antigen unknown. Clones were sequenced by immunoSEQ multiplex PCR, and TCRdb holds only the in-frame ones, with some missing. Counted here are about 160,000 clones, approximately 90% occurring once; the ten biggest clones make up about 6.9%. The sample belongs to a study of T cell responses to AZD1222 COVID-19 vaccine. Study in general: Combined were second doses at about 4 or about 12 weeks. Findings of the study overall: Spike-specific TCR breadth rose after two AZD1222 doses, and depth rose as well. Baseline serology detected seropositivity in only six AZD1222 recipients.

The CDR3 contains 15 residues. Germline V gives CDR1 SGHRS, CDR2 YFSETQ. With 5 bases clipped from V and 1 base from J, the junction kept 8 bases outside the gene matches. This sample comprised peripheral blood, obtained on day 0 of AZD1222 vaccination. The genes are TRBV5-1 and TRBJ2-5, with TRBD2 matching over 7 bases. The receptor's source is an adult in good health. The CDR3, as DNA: TGCGCCAGCAGGCCCCAGACTAGCTTCCAAGAGACCCAGTACTTC. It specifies CASRPQTSFQETQYF.